The entry below gives a single TCR beta chain sequence along with its context. Distinct nucleotide sequences in the sample also encode this CDR3. The entry originates in a study of cytomegalovirus exposure and HLA in healthy donors. Germline loops: CDR1 SGDLS, CDR2 YYNGEE. The CDR3 runs 14 residues. V lost 0 bases and J lost 4; bases outside the gene matches: 2. PCR was performed using 60 Vbeta and 13 Jbeta primers. Profiled with immunoSEQ multiplex PCR; TCRdb holds only in-frame clones, not every one. Of roughly 170,000 clones detected, around 74% appear once; the ten largest clones hold around 2.5%. The rearrangement links TRBV9 to TRBJ2-3; 7 nucleotides match TRBD2. The sequenced material came from PBMCs. The clonotype comes from a female donor in good health and CMV-seronegative. The CDR3 spells CASSVAGGADTQYF. CDR3 in DNA: TGTGCCAGCAGCGTAGCGGGGGGTGCAGATACGCAGTATTTT. Together with reference TRBV9 and TRBJ2-3, the CDR3 gives the full variable domain: DSGVTQTPKHLITATGQRVTLRCSPRSGDLSVYWYQQSLDQGLQFLIQYYNGEERAKGNILERFSAQQFPDLHSELNLSSLELGDSALYFCASSVAGGADTQYFGPGTRLTVL.